The rows below give T cell receptor beta chains drawn from one sample of a study of blood T cells in healthy people across ages. TCRdb passed the 5' RACE reads through MiXCR, listing each CDR3 protein once. This table has roughly 2 million distinct CDR3 sequences, approximately 50% appearing once. The sequenced sample consisted of blood. Receptor source: a woman in her thirties or forties in good health. Each CDR3 is given with its conserved first and last residue. D genes are given only for firm matches. Clone sizes are given selectively: once, few, many, or a class where the clone is expanded.

V	size	D	J	CDR3	DNA
TRBV12-3/TRBV12-4	NA	NA	TRBJ2-2	CASSASPKNTGELFF	TGTGCCAGCAGTGCCAGTCCTAAGAACACCGGGGAGCTGTTTTTT
TRBV6-5	NA	TRBD1	TRBJ1-3	CASSRQGVGNTIYF	TGTGCCAGCAGTCGACAGGGGGTGGGAAACACCATATATTTT
TRBV14	NA	NA	TRBJ1-2	CASSQFVTNYGYTF	TGTGCCAGCAGCCAATTTGTCACTAACTATGGCTACACCTTC
TRBV7-9	few	NA	TRBJ2-6	CASSLRSPRGSGANVLTF	TGTGCCAGCAGCTTAAGATCCCCACGGGGCTCTGGGGCCAACGTCCTGACTTTC
TRBV5-1	NA	TRBD2	TRBJ2-7	CASSLSGTLYEQYF	TGCGCCAGCAGCTTGAGCGGGACCCTCTACGAGCAGTACTTC
TRBV6-5	few	NA	TRBJ2-5	CASGKSGWETQYF	TGTGCCAGCGGGAAGTCGGGTTGGGAGACCCAGTACTTC
TRBV6-6	few	NA	TRBJ2-7	CASSYSKGLEQYF	TGTGCCAGCAGTTACTCGAAAGGACTCGAGCAGTACTTC
TRBV29-1	once	TRBD2	TRBJ2-1	CSVGLAGGPGEQFF	TGCAGCGTCGGTCTAGCGGGGGGGCCCGGTGAGCAGTTCTTC
TRBV19	NA	TRBD1	TRBJ2-5	CASRPVRDSLPGQQETQYF	TGTGCCAGTAGGCCAGTCCGGGACAGCTTGCCGGGACAGCAAGAGACCCAGTACTTC
TRBV28	few	NA	TRBJ2-7	CASREQGSEQYF	TGTGCCAGCAGGGAACAGGGAAGCGAGCAGTACTTC
TRBV6-2/TRBV6-3	NA	NA	TRBJ1-1	CASSYPNGGTEAFF	TGTGCCAGCAGTTACCCTAACGGGGGTACTGAAGCTTTCTTT
TRBV20-1	NA	NA	TRBJ2-1	CSAEGRSSYNEQFF	TGCAGTGCTGAGGGCCGAAGCTCCTACAATGAGCAGTTCTTC
TRBV10-3	NA	NA	TRBJ2-7	CAISEWEQPLYEQYF	TGTGCCATCAGTGAGTGGGAACAGCCCCTCTACGAGCAGTACTTC
TRBV5-6	NA	NA	TRBJ2-3	CASSLGAIRTDTQYF	TGTGCCAGCAGCTTGGGGGCCATTCGCACAGATACGCAGTATTTT
TRBV21-1	NA	NA	TRBJ2-1	CASSKPHRDPYNEQFF	TGTGCCAGCAGCAAACCCCACAGGGATCCCTACAATGAGCAGTTCTTC
TRBV6-5	NA	NA	TRBJ1-2	CASSSPAIANYGYTF	TGTGCCAGCAGTAGCCCCGCCATCGCTAACTATGGCTACACCTTC
TRBV18	NA	NA	TRBJ2-1	CASSPGWSFYNEQFF	TGTGCCAGCTCCCCGGGGTGGTCTTTCTACAATGAGCAGTTCTTC
TRBV21-1	NA	NA	TRBJ2-7	CASSKEWHRRRVYEQYF	TGTGCCAGCAGCAAAGAATGGCACAGACGACGGGTCTACGAGCAGTACTTC
TRBV6-2/TRBV6-3	NA	TRBD2	TRBJ2-5	CAIGTSGGPGQYF	TGTGCCATCGGGACTAGCGGGGGGCCAGGGCAGTACTTC
TRBV27	NA	NA	TRBJ2-3	CASSLLARVTDTQYF	TGTGCCAGCAGTTTACTAGCAAGGGTCACAGATACGCAGTATTTT
TRBV7-2	NA	TRBD2	TRBJ2-5	CASSLWGGGALTETQYF	TGTGCCAGCAGCTTATGGGGCGGGGGGGCCTTAACGGAGACCCAGTACTTC
TRBV3-1	NA	NA	TRBJ2-5	CASSQEGSPAETQYF	TGTGCCAGCAGCCAAGAAGGGTCCCCCGCGGAGACCCAGTACTTC
TRBV9	NA	TRBD1	TRBJ2-7	CASSTADRVGEQYF	TGTGCCAGCAGCACCGCGGACAGGGTGGGCGAGCAGTACTTC
TRBV11-2	once	TRBD2	TRBJ2-5	CASSLGLGLAGGPLKETQYF	TGTGCCAGCAGCTTAGGGTTGGGACTAGCGGGGGGGCCTTTGAAAGAGACCCAGTACTTC
TRBV28	NA	NA	TRBJ1-5	CASSKERNQPQHF	TGTGCCAGCAGTAAGGAGCGGAATCAGCCCCAGCATTTT
TRBV18	NA	TRBD1	TRBJ2-7	CASSSTGVHEQYF	TGTGCCAGCTCATCCACAGGGGTCCACGAGCAGTACTTC
TRBV4-3	few	NA	TRBJ2-3	CASSQESGNTDTQYF	TGCGCCAGCAGCCAAGAGTCGGGGAACACAGATACGCAGTATTTT